This section outlines one TCR beta chain sequence together with its context. Its antigen is unknown. Unique molecular identifiers had been added to the TCR beta cDNA libraries. Input of 1 to 10 million T cells yielded a few hundred thousand cDNA molecules. A single record per CDR3 protein comes from TCRdb applying MiXCR to the PCR reads. The repertoire has some 690,000 distinct CDR3 sequences, roughly 27% of them found once; the top ten carry around 0.56%. The data stem from a study of post-analysis software for immune sequencing data. V lost 5 bases to trimming and J lost 4 bases; unmatched junction nucleotides: 8. Per germline, CDR1 SEHNR and CDR2 FQNEAQ (reference sequence). CDR3 length: 15 amino acids. The study, taken as a whole, reports: Roughly 5 TRBV segments, TRBV5-6, TRBV5-1 and TRBV20-1 among them, were found more frequent in patients than controls.

The origin of this receptor is a girl aged 10 to 17 with multiple sclerosis. Sample: blood. This rearrangement joins TRBV7-9 to TRBJ1-5, with 7 bases matching TRBD1. CDR3 amino acids: CASSEGQSGNQPQHF. CDR3 sequence (DNA): TGTGCCAGCAGCGAGGGACAGTCGGGAAATCAGCCCCAGCATTTT.